This TCR beta chain was obtained from a study of T cells in Graves' hyperthyroidism and ophthalmopathy. Study results and caveats: Expanded thyroid clonotypes (above 0.001) were mostly also found in blood.

Concerning this clonotype itself: The antigen is unknown.

The TCR beta CDR3 regions underwent amplification using RNA transcripts as the source. The study used the HTBI primer set for a first-round RT-PCR of the TCR CDR3. MiXCR, applied by TCRdb to the multiplex PCR reads, yields one record per CDR3 protein. The sample has roughly 380,000 distinct CDR3 sequences, 15% to 20% seen once; the top ten hold 15% to 17%. Sequencing input: blood. This sequence was found in a woman between 35 and 50 years old with Graves' ophthalmopathy.

CDR3 loop: CASSSPDVLLYGYTF. CDR3 in DNA: TGTGCCAGCAGTTCGCCGGACGTCCTTTTGTATGGCTACACCTTC. V is TRBV28 and J is TRBJ1-2; D not resolved. The CDR3 has 15 amino acids. Germline assignment: CDR1 MDHEN and CDR2 SYDVKM. V was pared by 4 bases and J by 5 bases, with 17 bases between.